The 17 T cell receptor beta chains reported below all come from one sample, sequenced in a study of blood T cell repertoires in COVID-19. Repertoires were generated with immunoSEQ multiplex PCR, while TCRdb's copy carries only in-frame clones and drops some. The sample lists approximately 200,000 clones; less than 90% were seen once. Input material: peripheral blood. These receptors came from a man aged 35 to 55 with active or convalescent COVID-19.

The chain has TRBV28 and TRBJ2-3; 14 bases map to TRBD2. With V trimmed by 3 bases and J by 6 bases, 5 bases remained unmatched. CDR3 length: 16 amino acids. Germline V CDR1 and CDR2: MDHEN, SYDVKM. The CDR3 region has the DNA TGTGCCAGCAGTTTCCCCCGGACTAGCGGGGGGGATACGCAGTATTTT. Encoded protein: CASSFPRTSGGDTQYF. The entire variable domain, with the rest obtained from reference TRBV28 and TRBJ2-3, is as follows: DVKVTQSSRYLVKRTGEKVFLECVQDMDHENMFWYRQDPGLGLRLIYFSYDVKMKEKGDIPEGYSVSREKKERFSLILESASTNQTSMYLCASSFPRTSGGDTQYFGPGTRLTVL.

In DNA, the CDR3 is TGTGCCAGCATCAGGGACAGGGCGGACTATGGCTACACCTTC. This encodes CASIRDRADYGYTF. The chain couples TRBV28 to TRBJ1-2; 9 nucleotides align to TRBD1. The CDR3 totals 14 residues. V was pared by 7 bases and J by 3 bases, with 6 bases of the junction left unmatched. CDR1 is MDHEN, CDR2 SYDVKM, per germline.

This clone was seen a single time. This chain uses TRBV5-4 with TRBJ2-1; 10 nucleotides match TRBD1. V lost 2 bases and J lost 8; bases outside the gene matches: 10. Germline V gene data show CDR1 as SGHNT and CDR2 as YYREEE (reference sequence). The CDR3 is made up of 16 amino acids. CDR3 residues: CASSFRRQGAKDEQFF. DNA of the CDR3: TGTGCCAGCAGCTTCAGGCGACAGGGGGCAAAGGATGAGCAGTTCTTC.

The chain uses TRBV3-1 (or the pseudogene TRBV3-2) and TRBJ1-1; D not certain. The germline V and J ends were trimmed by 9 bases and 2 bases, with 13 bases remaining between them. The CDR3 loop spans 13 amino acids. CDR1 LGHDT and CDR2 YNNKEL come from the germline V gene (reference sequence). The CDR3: CASGRDYNTEAFF. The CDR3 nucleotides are TGTGCCAGTGGACGGGATTATAACACTGAAGCTTTCTTT.

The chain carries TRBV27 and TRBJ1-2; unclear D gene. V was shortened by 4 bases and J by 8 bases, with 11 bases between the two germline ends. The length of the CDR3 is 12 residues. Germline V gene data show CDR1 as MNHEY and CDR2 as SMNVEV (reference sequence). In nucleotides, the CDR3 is TGTGCCAGCAGTTCGGGATCGCGGGGCTACACCTTC. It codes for CASSSGSRGYTF.

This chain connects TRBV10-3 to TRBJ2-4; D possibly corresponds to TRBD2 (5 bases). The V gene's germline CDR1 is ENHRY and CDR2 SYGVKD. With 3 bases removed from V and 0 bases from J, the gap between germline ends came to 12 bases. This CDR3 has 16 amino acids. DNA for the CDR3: TGTGCCATCAGTGAAACTGGAGGTGTAGCCAAAAACATTCAGTACTTC. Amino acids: CAISETGGVAKNIQYF.

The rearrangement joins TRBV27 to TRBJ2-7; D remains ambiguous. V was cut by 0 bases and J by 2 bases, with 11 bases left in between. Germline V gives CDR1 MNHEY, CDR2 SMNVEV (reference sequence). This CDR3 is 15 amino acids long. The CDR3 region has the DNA TGTGCCAGCAGTTTATCTATCGGGTCCACCTACGAGCAGTACTTC. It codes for CASSLSIGSTYEQYF.

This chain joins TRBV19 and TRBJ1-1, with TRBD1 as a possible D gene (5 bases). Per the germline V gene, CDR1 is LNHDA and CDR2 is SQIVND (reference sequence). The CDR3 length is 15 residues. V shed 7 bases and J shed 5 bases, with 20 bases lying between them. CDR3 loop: CASILPRAGRTEAFF. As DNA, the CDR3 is TGTGCCAGTATACTGCCCCGGGCGGGGCGGACTGAAGCTTTCTTT.

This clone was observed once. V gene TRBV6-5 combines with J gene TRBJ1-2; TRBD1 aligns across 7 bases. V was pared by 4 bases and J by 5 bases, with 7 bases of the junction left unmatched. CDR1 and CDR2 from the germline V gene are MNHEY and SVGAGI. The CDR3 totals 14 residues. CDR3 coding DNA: TGTGCCAGCAGTTCCATACAGGGGAATTATGGCTACACCTTC. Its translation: CASSSIQGNYGYTF.

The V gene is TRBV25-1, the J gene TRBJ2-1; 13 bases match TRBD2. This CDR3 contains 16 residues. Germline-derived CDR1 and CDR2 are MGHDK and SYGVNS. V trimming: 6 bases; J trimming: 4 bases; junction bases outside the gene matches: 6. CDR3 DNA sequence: TGTGCCAGCAGCCCCCCGGGACTAGCGGGGTACAATGAGCAGTTCTTC. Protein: CASSPPGLAGYNEQFF.

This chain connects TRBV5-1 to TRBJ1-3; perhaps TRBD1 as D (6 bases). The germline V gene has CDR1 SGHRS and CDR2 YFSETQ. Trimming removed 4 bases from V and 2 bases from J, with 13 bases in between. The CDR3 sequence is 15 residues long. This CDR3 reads CASSRVGAAGNTIYF. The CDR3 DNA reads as TGCGCCAGCAGCCGGGTGGGGGCAGCTGGAAACACCATATATTTT.

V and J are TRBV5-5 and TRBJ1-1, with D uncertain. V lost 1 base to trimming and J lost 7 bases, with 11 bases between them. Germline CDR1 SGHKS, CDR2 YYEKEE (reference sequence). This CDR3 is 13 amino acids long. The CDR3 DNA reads TGTGCCAGCAGCTTGCAGGTACCCTATGAAGCTTTCTTT. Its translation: CASSLQVPYEAFF.

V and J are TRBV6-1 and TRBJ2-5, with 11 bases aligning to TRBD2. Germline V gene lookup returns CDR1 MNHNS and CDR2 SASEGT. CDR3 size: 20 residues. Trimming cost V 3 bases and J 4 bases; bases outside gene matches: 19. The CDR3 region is CASSDLPPGLLAGERETQYF. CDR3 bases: TGTGCCAGCAGTGATCTCCCACCCGGCCTACTAGCGGGAGAGCGAGAGACCCAGTACTTC.

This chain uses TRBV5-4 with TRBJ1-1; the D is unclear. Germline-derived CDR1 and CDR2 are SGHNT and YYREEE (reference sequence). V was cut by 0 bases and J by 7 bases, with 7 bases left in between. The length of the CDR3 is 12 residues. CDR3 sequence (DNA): TGTGCCAGCAGCTTGGAACAGAGTGAAGCTTTCTTT. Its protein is CASSLEQSEAFF. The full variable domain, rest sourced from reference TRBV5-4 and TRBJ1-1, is ETGVTQSPTHLIKTRGQQVTLRCSSQSGHNTVSWYQQALGQGPQFIFQYYREEENGRGNFPPRFSGLQFPNYSSELNVNALELDDSALYLCASSLEQSEAFFGQGTRLTVV.

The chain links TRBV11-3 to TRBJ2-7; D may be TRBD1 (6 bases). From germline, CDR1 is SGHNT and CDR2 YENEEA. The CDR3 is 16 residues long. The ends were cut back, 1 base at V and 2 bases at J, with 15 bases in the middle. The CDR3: CASSLVIVAGAYEQYF. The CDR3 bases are TGTGCCAGCAGCTTAGTTATAGTTGCAGGGGCCTACGAGCAGTACTTC.

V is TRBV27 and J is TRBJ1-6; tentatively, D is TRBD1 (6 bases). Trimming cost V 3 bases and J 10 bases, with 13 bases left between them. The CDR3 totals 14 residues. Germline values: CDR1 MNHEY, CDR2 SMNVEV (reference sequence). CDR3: CASSFGGVSSPLHF. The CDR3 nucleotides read TGTGCCAGCAGTTTTGGGGGCGTGAGCTCACCCCTCCACTTT.

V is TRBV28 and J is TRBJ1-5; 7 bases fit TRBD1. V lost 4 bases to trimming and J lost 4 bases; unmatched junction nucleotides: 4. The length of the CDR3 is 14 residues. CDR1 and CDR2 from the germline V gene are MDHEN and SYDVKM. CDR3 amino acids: CASSSQQGNQPQHF. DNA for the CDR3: TGTGCCAGCAGTTCTCAACAGGGGAATCAGCCCCAGCATTTT.